These T cell receptor beta chains were read from a single sample in a study of resident and recirculating memory T cells in vitiligo. Sequencing used immunoSEQ multiplex PCR; TCRdb keeps in-frame clones, though not all of them. Of 75,000 to 95,000 clones in the sample, about 90% were seen once. Sequenced material: blood. The receptors here all came from a male donor with vitiligo. CDR3s include the opening cysteine and the closing phenylalanine or tryptophan. The D gene is left open where the match is weak. Clone size is stated in some rows and not others, as once, few, many or a class when expanded.

V gene	clone size	D gene	J gene	CDR3 protein	CDR3 DNA
TRBV5-4	.	.	TRBJ2-3	CASSPATARGTDTQYF	TGTGCCAGCAGCCCTGCAACCGCCCGAGGCACAGATACGCAGTATTTT
TRBV5-1	.	.	TRBJ1-1	CASSLGSENTEAFF	TGCGCCAGCAGCTTGGGGAGTGAAAACACTGAAGCTTTCTTT
TRBV6-1	.	.	TRBJ1-3	CASNDLRAGTGNTIYF	TGTGCCAGCAATGACCTCCGGGCAGGGACTGGAAACACCATATATTTT
TRBV6-4	.	TRBD1	TRBJ2-7	CASSPGTGSAEQYF	TGTGCCAGCAGCCCCGGGACAGGGAGCGCCGAGCAGTACTTC
TRBV9	.	TRBD2	TRBJ2-5	CASRGSGSMETQYF	TGTGCCAGCAGGGGAAGCGGGAGTATGGAGACCCAGTACTTC
TRBV14	.	.	TRBJ2-7	CASSPLLVSSYEQYF	TGTGCCAGCAGCCCGCTTTTGGTGAGCTCCTACGAGCAGTACTTC
TRBV9	.	.	TRBJ2-3	CASSVDSAAASTDTQYF	TGTGCCAGCAGCGTAGATTCGGCGGCGGCTAGCACAGATACGCAGTATTTT
TRBV10-1	.	.	TRBJ2-7	CASTGSNYEQYF	TGCGCCAGCACCGGTAGCAACTACGAGCAGTACTTC
TRBV7-9	.	TRBD2	TRBJ2-7	CASSSGGVEQYF	TGTGCCAGCAGCTCCGGGGGGGTCGAGCAGTACTTC
TRBV6-5	.	.	TRBJ1-2	CASSYSERANRGYTF	TGTGCCAGCAGTTACTCAGAGAGGGCGAATCGGGGCTACACCTTC
TRBV7-8	.	.	TRBJ1-4	CASSSAGAEKLFF	TGTGCCAGCAGCTCCGCGGGAGCAGAAAAACTGTTTTTT
TRBV27	.	.	TRBJ2-7	CASSFGGPRPYEQYF	TGTGCCAGCAGTTTCGGAGGACCCCGCCCTTACGAGCAGTACTTC
TRBV11-3	.	TRBD1	TRBJ2-1	CASSLSGQGLNEQFF	TGTGCCAGCAGCTTATCGGGACAGGGGTTGAATGAGCAGTTCTTC
TRBV14	.	.	TRBJ1-1	CASSRGANTEAFF	TGTGCCAGCAGCCGGGGCGCGAACACTGAAGCTTTCTTT
TRBV27	once	TRBD2	TRBJ2-7	CASSRTSGTYEQYF	TGTGCCAGCAGCAGGACTAGCGGGACCTACGAGCAGTACTTC
TRBV5-1	once	.	TRBJ2-1	CASSFNNEQFF	TGCGCCAGCAGCTTCAACAATGAGCAGTTCTTC
TRBV5-1	.	.	TRBJ2-1	CASSLIVNEQFF	TGCGCCAGCAGCTTGATAGTCAATGAGCAGTTCTTC
TRBV10-3	.	TRBD2	TRBJ2-3	CAISELAGGADTQYF	TGTGCCATCAGTGAGCTAGCGGGAGGGGCAGATACGCAGTATTTT
TRBV28	.	TRBD2	TRBJ2-7	CASSPATSGDYEQYF	TGTGCCAGCAGTCCCGCGACTAGCGGAGACTACGAGCAGTACTTC
TRBV5-1	.	.	TRBJ2-7	CASSPPGHIYEQYF	TGCGCCAGCAGCCCCCCGGGACATATCTACGAGCAGTACTTC
TRBV18	.	TRBD2	TRBJ2-3	CASSPGLAGLDTQYF	TGTGCCAGCTCACCCGGACTAGCGGGATTGGATACGCAGTATTTT
TRBV5-1	.	.	TRBJ1-4	CASSRTPEEKLFF	TGCGCCAGCAGCCGCACTCCCGAGGAAAAACTGTTTTTT
TRBV7-8	.	.	TRBJ1-2	CASSLGTHGYTF	TGTGCCAGCAGCTTAGGAACACATGGCTACACCTTC
TRBV11-3	.	.	TRBJ2-5	CASSLWLGVDETQYF	TGTGCCAGCAGCTTGTGGCTAGGGGTGGACGAGACCCAGTACTTC
TRBV9	.	.	TRBJ2-7	CASSVVGGADEQYF	TGTGCCAGCAGCGTAGTGGGGGGGGCTGACGAGCAGTACTTC
TRBV11-2	.	.	TRBJ1-2	CASSWRHDYGYTF	TGTGCCAGCAGCTGGCGACACGACTATGGCTACACCTTC
TRBV28	.	.	TRBJ1-1	CASAWGREAEAFF	TGTGCCAGCGCCTGGGGCAGGGAAGCTGAAGCTTTCTTT
TRBV10-2	.	TRBD1	TRBJ1-4	CASSGTGQGANGEKLFF	TGCGCCAGCAGTGGCACGGGACAGGGGGCGAATGGCGAAAAACTGTTTTTT
TRBV9	.	TRBD2	TRBJ2-1	CASSTLAGGTYNEQFF	TGTGCCAGCAGCACACTAGCGGGAGGCACCTACAATGAGCAGTTCTTC
TRBV15	.	TRBD2	TRBJ2-1	CATSRVREGPYNEQFF	TGTGCCACCAGCAGAGTTCGGGAGGGGCCCTACAATGAGCAGTTCTTC
TRBV11-1	.	.	TRBJ2-1	CASSLGGGKDNEQFF	TGTGCCAGCAGCTTAGGGGGAGGCAAAGACAATGAGCAGTTCTTC
TRBV28	.	.	TRBJ1-1	CASLGHPPIIAFF	TGTGCCAGTCTGGGACACCCCCCCATCATAGCTTTCTTT
TRBV2	.	TRBD2	TRBJ2-3	CASSEQGLAGEDTQYF	TGTGCCAGCAGTGAACAGGGACTAGCGGGAGAAGATACGCAGTATTTT
TRBV19	.	.	TRBJ1-1	CASSIPPRRPGTEAFF	TGTGCCAGTAGTATACCCCCCCGGCGACCAGGGACTGAAGCTTTCTTT
TRBV19	.	TRBD2	TRBJ2-1	CASSPGLAGGLKGNEQFF	TGTGCCAGTAGTCCGGGACTAGCGGGAGGCCTTAAAGGGAATGAGCAGTTCTTC
TRBV6-1	.	TRBD2	TRBJ2-1	CASSGRLAGLYNEQFF	TGTGCCAGCAGTGGCCGACTAGCGGGACTCTACAATGAGCAGTTCTTC